This T cell receptor (beta chain) was sequenced in a study of T cell responses to AZD1222 COVID-19 vaccine (dated by TCRdb to 2020 to 2023). Some background on the complete study: AZD1222 recipients with second doses at about 4 weeks or about 12 weeks were pooled, because spike-specific TCR depth and breadth did not differ between schedules. TCR sequencing was performed for 230 to 250 trial participants, of whom 200 to 210 were given two doses of AZD1222 and some 26 were given two doses of MenACWY control vaccine. Trial participants were enrolled into age subgroups of 18-55, 56-69 and 70-plus years, which contained about 150, 27 and 61 TCR-sequenced participants, respectively. What the study reported, not specific to this receptor: Nearly half of unique spike-specific TCRs reportedly recognized epitopes outside regions mutated in the B.1.351 and B.1.1.7 variants. Only five to seven AZD1222 recipients were SARS-CoV-2 seropositive at baseline, limiting conclusions about previously exposed vaccinees. After two AZD1222 doses, both the breadth and the depth of spike-specific TCRs were significantly higher than at day 0 and than in MenACWY recipients. Vaccine-associated CD4 TCRs spanned the whole spike protein, with dominant responses in regions 160-218 and 743-854. Because no day 14 peak-response samples were available, the repertoires could be characterized only after the peak T cell response. The 56-69-year group was small, and its depth increase did not reach significance, likely because of low power. Most participants were white British and females outnumbered males, and the authors suggested that clonal diversity may have been underestimated.

The intended sense of this specimen's time point label: baseline before first vaccination. Vaccinee samples were obtained from the UK trials COV001 and COV002, which included a single-blind randomized controlled phase 2/3 trial of AZD1222 (ChAdOx1 nCoV-19) in healthy adults. Trial participant PBMC samples were collected at day 0 and day 28 after the second dose for TCRbeta chain sequencing. Compared with germline, V lacks 1 base and J lacks 4 bases; bases without a gene match: 6. CDR1 and CDR2, looked up from the germline V gene, are LGHNA and YNFKEQ. The CDR3 starts with the cysteine, ends with the phenylalanine, and has 16 residues. Only the CDR3 portion is preserved as DNA: 48 bases, with reading frame beginning at the first base. As to this clone: The specificity of this receptor is unknown. No quality values exist for individual bases; no much larger clone is one base distant.

The CDR3 regions of human TCRbeta chains were analyzed by immunosequencing. Turning to the authors' computational methods: TCRs in the repertoires were compared against a reference library of SARS-CoV-2-specific TCRs that had been generated with the MIRA antigen-specificity platform. Breadth meant the fraction of unique TCRs that were SARS-CoV-2-associated, whereas depth meant the fraction of total T cells that were SARS-CoV-2-associated. Using the MIRA data, each spike-specific TCR was mapped to the spike region that the TCR reacts to and placed in a CD4 or CD8 class. Log10-transformed breadth and depth values were compared by one-way ANOVA with Sidak's multiple comparisons tests. TCRdb holds this immuneACCESS table with in-frame rearrangements only. Some clones are missing; in checked studies, unresolved V genes explain under half, and the rest has no known cause. D and trimming come from the DNA, and the V and J calls and clone size come from that table. This sample is represented by under 140,000 clones; 85% to 95% of them were singletons. Over 6.5% of the sample goes to the ten largest clones.

Recombination linked TRBV4-2 to TRBJ2-2; TRBD1 fits 7 bases in the junction. The receptor's source is an adult in good health. This specimen was peripheral blood, taken on day 0 of AZD1222 vaccination. The CDR3 region has the sequence CASSQVKGAGTGELFF. The sequenced DNA: TGTGCCAGCAGCCAAGTTAAGGGGGCGGGCACCGGGGAGCTGTTTTTT.